Presented here are 2 T cell receptor beta chains from one specimen sequenced in a study of T-cell memory formation after mild COVID-19. TCRdb re-analysed the 5' RACE reads in MiXCR, keeping a single row per CDR3 protein. The sample records a few hundred thousand distinct CDR3 sequences, approximately 16% being singletons. What was sequenced was PBMCs or a T cell subset sorted from them (not recorded which). Receptors were obtained from a young man who had mild COVID-19 (a few samples of this study predate the infection). Cell type and time point are not known.

This clonotype was counted a few times. CDR3: CASSAPDTQYF. Here the CDR3 DNA reads TGTGCCAGCAGCGCCCCGGATACGCAGTATTTT. The rearrangement uses TRBV11-2 and TRBJ2-3; the D is unclear. This CDR3 is 11 amino acids long. V lost 5 bases, J lost 6 bases, and 6 bases lay in between. CDR1 and CDR2 from the germline V gene are SGHAT and FQNNGV.

The V and J genes are TRBV7-3 and TRBJ1-1; perhaps TRBD1 as D (5 bases). The germline V and J ends were trimmed by 5 bases and 8 bases, with 15 bases remaining between them. Germline CDR1 and CDR2: SGHTA and FQGTGA. The CDR3 length is 13 residues. This CDR3 is CASSPTAGKEAFF. As DNA, the CDR3 is TGTGCCAGCAGCCCAACGGCAGGGAAGGAAGCTTTCTTT.